These 28 T cell receptor beta chains were all obtained from the same sample, sequenced in a study of blood T cell repertoires in COVID-19. Clones were sequenced by immunoSEQ multiplex PCR, and TCRdb holds only the in-frame ones, with some missing. The sample holds 150,000 or so clones, 87% seen once. The sample comprised PBMCs or T cells enriched from blood (not recorded which). All receptors come from a woman in her forties who had been exposed to COVID-19.

This chain connects TRBV6-5 to TRBJ1-1, with 9 bases lining up with TRBD1. Germline CDR1 is MNHEY and CDR2 is SVGAGI. The CDR3 consists of 13 residues. J was trimmed by 7 bases and V by 5 bases; bases with no gene match: 5. The CDR3 sequence: CASSPRTGDEAFF. CDR3 DNA: TGTGCCAGCAGTCCCCGGACAGGGGATGAAGCTTTCTTT.

This clone was counted a few times. This sequence joins TRBV6-6 and TRBJ1-2; D remains unclear. Trimming removed 5 bases at V and 4 bases at J, with 26 bases between. Germline V lookup: CDR1 MNHNY, CDR2 SVGAGI (reference sequence). The CDR3 covers 18 residues. Here the CDR3 reads CASSRRPAPGMLGYGYTF. The CDR3 DNA is TGTGCCAGCAGTCGGCGTCCTGCTCCCGGGATGCTAGGCTATGGCTACACCTTC.

V gene TRBV25-1 combines with J gene TRBJ1-1, with 7 positions matching TRBD1. Germline CDR1 MGHDK, CDR2 SYGVNS. CDR3 length: 14 amino acids. Unmatched junction bases numbered 6, after V lost 4 bases and J lost 4 bases. The CDR3 sequence is CASSVPGQSTEAFF. CDR3 in DNA: TGTGCCAGCAGTGTTCCGGGACAGAGCACTGAAGCTTTCTTT.

J is TRBJ2-1 and V is TRBV5-1, with 8 bases lining up with TRBD1. CDR3 length: 13 amino acids. V lost 2 bases and J lost 9; bases outside the gene matches: 4. Germline V lookup: CDR1 SGHRS, CDR2 YFSETQ. CDR3 DNA sequence: TGCGCCAGCAGCTTCCAGGGGGCCCCTGAGCAGTTCTTC. Protein: CASSFQGAPEQFF.

The chain recombines TRBV9 with TRBJ2-2, with 11 bases lining up with TRBD2. This CDR3 is built from 15 residues. Germline V lookup: CDR1 SGDLS, CDR2 YYNGEE. J gave up 7 bases and V 2 bases, and 4 bases lay outside the gene matches. The CDR3: CASSVTGLADGELFF. DNA of the CDR3: TGTGCCAGCAGCGTTACGGGACTAGCGGACGGGGAGCTGTTTTTT.

V is TRBV7-2 and J is TRBJ2-1, with 12 positions matching TRBD1. In germline, CDR1 is SGHTA, CDR2 FQGNSA. The V and J ends lost 0 bases and 10 bases, in that order; junction bases with no gene match: 4. This CDR3 contains 15 residues. The CDR3 sequence: CASSLAGTGGMEQFF. The CDR3 region has the DNA TGTGCCAGCAGCTTAGCCGGGACAGGGGGCATGGAGCAGTTCTTC.

This chain joins TRBV4-3 and TRBJ1-2; D unresolved. This CDR3 is built from 15 residues. Germline V gene data show CDR1 as LGHNA and CDR2 as YSLEER. Between the trimmed V and J ends, which lost 0 bases and 5 bases, there was a span of 13 bases. The CDR3, as DNA: TGCGCCAGCAGCCAAGAAGAGGGAGTAGGGTATGGCTACACCTTC. This encodes CASSQEEGVGYGYTF.

The chain combines TRBV4-3 with TRBJ1-1; TRBD1 matches 8 bases. The CDR3 is 16 residues long. Trimming took 0 bases from V and 5 from J; bases not matched to a gene: 8. CDR1 is LGHNA and CDR2 is YSLEER in the germline V gene. The CDR3 DNA is TGCGCCAGCAGCCAAGATCCGGCAGGGGGCTGGACTGAAGCTTTCTTT. Protein product: CASSQDPAGGWTEAFF.

This chain connects TRBV27 to TRBJ1-6, with a weak D call TRBD1 (5 bases). The CDR3 is 16 amino acids. In germline, CDR1 is MNHEY, CDR2 SMNVEV (reference sequence). V was pared by 3 bases and J by 0 bases, with 9 bases between. This CDR3 reads CASSFQGYSYNSPLHF. CDR3 nucleotides: TGTGCCAGCAGTTTTCAGGGTTACTCCTATAATTCACCCCTCCACTTT.

This clone has ten or more counts. The V and J genes are TRBV5-1 and TRBJ1-4, with a tentative D call TRBD1 (6 bases). The CDR3 extends over 16 amino acids. Germline V CDR1 and CDR2: SGHRS, YFSETQ. V lost 0 bases, J lost 0 bases, and 9 bases lay in between. CDR3: CASSLVQGATNEKLFF. The DNA for the CDR3 is TGCGCCAGCAGCTTGGTACAGGGCGCAACTAATGAAAAACTGTTTTTT.

The chain employs TRBV6-5 and TRBJ2-7; TRBD2 agrees at 7 bases. Unmatched junction bases numbered 6, after V lost 0 bases and J lost 1 base. From germline, CDR1 is MNHEY and CDR2 SVGAGI. This CDR3 is built from 16 residues. The CDR3 DNA is TGTGCCAGCAGTTACTCCGAGCGGGATGTTTCCTACGAGCAGTACTTC. Protein product: CASSYSERDVSYEQYF.

This sequence joins TRBV5-1 and TRBJ1-1; 7 nucleotides agree with TRBD1. J lost 4 bases, V lost 4 bases, and 4 bases had no gene match. Germline V gives CDR1 SGHRS, CDR2 YFSETQ. The CDR3 has 13 amino acids. CDR3 sequence: CASSPGTATEAFF. The DNA for the CDR3 is TGCGCCAGCAGCCCTGGGACAGCCACTGAAGCTTTCTTT.

The V and J genes are TRBV18 and TRBJ2-7, with D maybe TRBD2 (6 bases). Germline assignment: CDR1 KGHSH and CDR2 LQKENI. CDR3 size: 14 residues. Trimming took 3 bases from V and 6 from J, leaving 15 bases between them. CDR3 in amino acids: CASSPPEGSTEQYF. CDR3 coding DNA: TGTGCCAGCTCACCCCCGGAGGGGTCCACCGAGCAGTACTTC.

This clone has just one count. This chain joins TRBV7-6 and TRBJ1-4; D ambiguous. Trimming removed 2 bases at V and 8 bases at J, with 6 bases between. The V gene's germline CDR1 is SGHVS and CDR2 FNYEAQ. CDR3 size: 12 residues. DNA for the CDR3: TGTGCCAGCAGCTTATCGGGGGAAAAACTGTTTTTT. Its protein is CASSLSGEKLFF.

V usage is TRBV7-6 and J usage is TRBJ2-1; maybe TRBD2 (6 bases). The CDR3 runs to 16 residues. The V end lost 5 bases, the J end lost 7 bases, and 21 bases lay between the germline ends. Per germline, CDR1 SGHVS and CDR2 FNYEAQ. In nucleotides, the CDR3 is TGTGCCAGCAGCCCGATTGGGGGAGGAACGGCAAATGAGCAGTTCTTC. This gives the protein CASSPIGGGTANEQFF.

The rearrangement links TRBV28 to TRBJ2-2; 8 nucleotides line up with TRBD2. V shed 3 bases, J shed 6 bases, and the junction held 6 bases outside the gene matches. Germline assignment: CDR1 MDHEN and CDR2 SYDVKM. The CDR3 extends over 15 amino acids. This chain's CDR3 is CASSFSGATPGELFF. The CDR3 DNA is TGTGCCAGCAGTTTTAGCGGGGCCACGCCCGGGGAGCTGTTTTTT.

This chain uses TRBV5-6 with TRBJ2-2, with 10 bases that match TRBD2. The germline V gene has CDR1 SGHDT and CDR2 YYEEEE. After removal of 4 bases from V and 3 bases from J, the junction contained 0 bases not matched to a gene. CDR3 size: 14 residues. The DNA of the CDR3 is TGTGCCAGCAGCCTAGCGGGAGACACCGGGGAGCTGTTTTTT. This sequence encodes CASSLAGDTGELFF.

CDR3 amino acids: CASSEGRTTPQYF. CDR3 coding DNA: TGCGCCAGCAGTGAGGGCCGGACTACCCCGCAGTATTTT. The chain has TRBV10-2 and TRBJ2-3; the D gene is possibly TRBD2 (6 bases). Between the trimmed V and J ends, which lost 2 bases and 10 bases, there was a span of 13 bases. Germline values: CDR1 WSHSY, CDR2 SAAADI. The CDR3 length is 13 residues.

This chain links TRBV11-2 with TRBJ2-7; TRBD2 matches at 11 bases. This CDR3 contains 16 residues. Germline values: CDR1 SGHAT, CDR2 FQNNGV. The V segment lost 4 bases and the J segment 2 bases; nucleotides outside the gene matches: 7. CDR3 coding DNA: TGTGCCAGCAGCTCGACGACTAGCGGGAACCCCTACGAGCAGTACTTC. Translation gives CASSSTTSGNPYEQYF.

The chain uses TRBV2 and TRBJ2-3; a possible D gene is TRBD1 (6 bases). Germline V CDR1 and CDR2: SNHLY, FYNNEI. The V end was cut by 10 bases, the J end by 2 bases, with 13 bases between. CDR3 length: 13 amino acids. CDR3 in amino acids: CAITTGFTDTQYF. CDR3 nucleotides: TGTGCCATTACGACAGGCTTCACAGATACGCAGTATTTT.

This clone has only a few counts. The chain uses TRBV25-1 and TRBJ1-1; TRBD1 agrees at 7 bases. The CDR3 is 11 residues long. V was pared by 7 bases and J by 8 bases, with 4 bases of the junction left unmatched. Germline V gene data show CDR1 as MGHDK and CDR2 as SYGVNS. CDR3 protein: CASTDRAEAFF. Here the CDR3 DNA reads TGTGCCAGCACAGACAGGGCCGAAGCTTTCTTT.

This chain links TRBV24-1 with TRBJ1-2, with unresolved D. Per the germline V gene, CDR1 is KGHDR and CDR2 is SFDVKD. V was trimmed by 9 bases and J by 6 bases, leaving 13 bases between them. This CDR3 region has 12 residues. The CDR3 spells CATPGTVDGYTF. CDR3 nucleotide sequence: TGTGCCACCCCTGGCACAGTCGATGGCTACACCTTC.

This clone has just one count. The genes are TRBV18 and TRBJ1-6; 7 bases map to TRBD1. The CDR3 has 15 residues. The J segment lost 5 bases and the V segment lost 1 base, leaving 2 bases of the junction unmatched. Germline V gene data show CDR1 as KGHSH and CDR2 as LQKENI. The CDR3 nucleotides read TGTGCCAGCTCACCACGACAGGGAGATAATTCACCCCTCCACTTT. Translating gives CASSPRQGDNSPLHF.

CDR3 residues: CASSADRGPSYEQYF. In nucleotides, the CDR3 is TGTGCCAGCAGTGCCGACAGGGGGCCCTCCTACGAGCAGTACTTC. The V gene is TRBV2, the J gene TRBJ2-7, with 10 bases matching TRBD1. Germline trimming cut 4 bases from V and 0 bases from J; bases unmatched to any gene: 3. This CDR3 is 15 amino acids long. CDR1 SNHLY and CDR2 FYNNEI come from the germline V gene.

A single count supports this clone. V and J are TRBV2 and TRBJ2-6; D is unresolved. The germline gives CDR1 SNHLY, CDR2 FYNNEI. The CDR3 is made up of 14 amino acids. V lost 4 bases and J lost 1, with 5 bases in between. This chain's CDR3 is CASSAVSGANVLTF. The CDR3 coding sequence is TGTGCCAGCAGTGCCGTATCTGGGGCCAACGTCCTGACTTTC.

The J gene is TRBJ1-2, the V gene TRBV28; TRBD1 matches at 7 bases. The germline V gene has CDR1 MDHEN and CDR2 SYDVKM. The CDR3 consists of 14 residues. V lost 5 bases, J lost 2 bases, and 5 bases stayed unmatched. Written as DNA, the CDR3 is TGTGCCAGCAGTCCCCCGACAGGGAACTATGGCTACACCTTC. It codes for CASSPPTGNYGYTF.

The genes are TRBV15 and TRBJ1-1; possibly TRBD1 for D (6 bases). The V gene lost 1 base and the J gene lost 1 base, with 16 bases spanning the gap. Germline assignment: CDR1 LNHNV and CDR2 YYDKDF (reference sequence). CDR3 length equals 17 residues. The CDR3 loop is CATSRVGSGTSNTEAFF. The CDR3 DNA sequence: TGTGCCACCAGCAGAGTGGGTTCCGGGACATCGAACACTGAAGCTTTCTTT.

The chain links TRBV29-1 to TRBJ1-4; 12 bases align to TRBD1. The CDR3 covers 15 residues. J gave up 7 bases and V 5 bases, and 8 bases lay outside the gene matches. Germline V gene data show CDR1 as SQVTM and CDR2 as ANQGSEA. The CDR3 loop is CSVTGTGGFGEKLFF. The CDR3 coding sequence is TGCAGCGTTACCGGGACAGGGGGCTTTGGTGAAAAACTGTTTTTT.